These 14 T cell receptor beta chains share one sample of origin, sequenced in a study of T-cell reconstitution after alpha-beta-depleted transplantation in children. As it was prepared, the TCRbeta library received unique molecular identifiers. TCRdb ran MiXCR on the PCR reads and lists one entry per CDR3 protein. The sample records about 600,000 distinct CDR3 sequences, approximately 10% being singletons. The material was PBMCs from the stem cell graft donor, obtained from the stem cell graft. The receptors here all came from a human donor who donated a stem cell graft to a child with acute myeloid leukemia.

CDR3 protein: CASSRGGQGAASYEQYF. Here the CDR3 DNA reads TGTGCCAGCAGCCGTGGAGGACAGGGGGCTGCGTCCTACGAGCAGTACTTC. The genes are TRBV7-8 and TRBJ2-7; 11 positions match TRBD1. Per the germline V gene, CDR1 is SGHVS and CDR2 is FQNEAQ. The CDR3 extends over 17 amino acids. The V gene end was trimmed by 5 bases and the J gene end by 1 base; junction bases not matched to a gene: 10.

V gene TRBV7-6 combines with J gene TRBJ2-5; D ambiguous. Looked up from germline, CDR1 is SGHVS and CDR2 is FNYEAQ. Trimming removed 3 bases from V and 5 bases from J, with 13 bases in between. The length of the CDR3 is 14 residues. The CDR3 protein is CASSLSTASETQYF. CDR3 nucleotides: TGTGCCAGCAGCTTGTCGACGGCCTCGGAGACCCAGTACTTC.

This clonotype showed up just a few times. This chain uses TRBV2 with TRBJ1-5; possibly TRBD1 for D (5 bases). V was trimmed by 4 bases and J by 5 bases, leaving 12 bases between them. CDR1 SNHLY and CDR2 FYNNEI come from the germline V gene. The CDR3 runs 14 residues. The CDR3 loop reads CASSGVGDDQPQHF. The CDR3 DNA reads as TGTGCCAGCAGTGGGGTAGGGGATGATCAGCCCCAGCATTTT. Using reference TRBV2 and TRBJ1-5 for the parts outside the CDR3, the full variable domain is EPEVTQTPSHQVTQMGQEVILRCVPISNHLYFYWYRQILGQKVEFLVSFYNNEISEKSEIFDDQFSVERPDGSNFTLKIRSTKLEDSAMYFCASSGVGDDQPQHFGDGTRLSIL.

In this sample, this clonotype turned up many times. This sequence joins TRBV29-1 and TRBJ1-1; D is undetermined. CDR3 length: 13 residues. Germline V CDR1 and CDR2: SQVTM, ANQGSEA. V lost 0 bases to trimming and J lost 7 bases, with 12 bases between them. The CDR3 DNA sequence: TGCAGCGTTGAAGATCAGAAGCCTATTGAAGCTTTCTTT. It translates to CSVEDQKPIEAFF.

This clonotype was recorded at least ten times. This sequence joins TRBV20-1 and TRBJ2-6; D ambiguous. V lost 6 bases, J lost 0 bases, and 9 bases lay in between. CDR3 length: 14 amino acids. CDR1 is DFQATT, CDR2 SNEGSKA, per germline (reference sequence). CDR3 region: CSARQVSGANVLTF. In DNA, the CDR3 is TGCAGTGCCCGACAAGTCTCTGGGGCCAACGTCCTGACTTTC.

This clonotype was recorded a few times. V usage is TRBV20-1 and J usage is TRBJ2-1; 10 bases are a match to TRBD2. This CDR3 comprises 14 residues. V lost 4 bases and J lost 4; bases outside the gene matches: 4. CDR1 and CDR2 (germline): DFQATT, SNEGSKA (reference sequence). This CDR3 is CSATVLAGYNEQFF. The DNA for the CDR3 is TGCAGTGCTACTGTACTAGCGGGATACAATGAGCAGTTCTTC.

On this clonotype itself: This may be a read error, as it is one base from a much larger clone. The chain couples TRBV20-1 to TRBJ2-7, with D possibly TRBD2 on 6 matching bases. The V end lost 3 bases, the J end lost 3 bases, and 6 bases lay between the germline ends. Germline CDR1 DFQATT, CDR2 SNEGSKA (reference sequence). The CDR3 has 11 amino acids. As DNA, the CDR3 is TGCAGTGCTAGGGACTACTACGAGCAGTACTTC. Amino acid sequence: CSARDYYEQYF.

This clonotype was counted only a few times. This rearrangement joins TRBV12-3 or TRBV12-4 to TRBJ2-7; TRBD1 matches at 9 bases. The CDR3 is 12 residues long. The V segment lost 6 bases and the J segment 6 bases; nucleotides outside the gene matches: 3. The CDR3 DNA sequence: TGTGCCAGCAGGGGGACAGGGAGCGAGCAGTACTTC. Translation gives CASRGTGSEQYF.

This rearrangement joins TRBV24-1 to TRBJ1-2; 11 bases are a match to TRBD1. The germline gives CDR1 KGHDR, CDR2 SFDVKD. V lost 3 bases, J lost 2 bases, and 7 bases stayed unmatched. The CDR3 contains 17 residues. CDR3 sequence (DNA): TGTGCCACCAGTGATCGGGACAGGGGGAAGGGCAACTATGGCTACACCTTC. Translation gives CATSDRDRGKGNYGYTF.

This clonotype was seen ten or more times. The chain links TRBV12-3 or TRBV12-4 to TRBJ2-7, with a possible D match to TRBD2 (6 bases). V was shortened by 3 bases and J by 4 bases, with 13 bases between the two germline ends. The CDR3 is made up of 14 amino acids. CDR3 in DNA: TGTGCCAGCAGTTTTGGGGGAGGCCTTTACGAGCAGTACTTC. This codes for CASSFGGGLYEQYF.

This clonotype showed up many times. This chain links TRBV20-1 with TRBJ2-6, with D maybe TRBD2 (6 bases). The germline CDR1 and CDR2 sequences are DFQATT and SNEGSKA (reference sequence). CDR3 length: 19 amino acids. Trimming cost V 6 bases and J 2 bases, with 26 bases left between them. The CDR3: CSAPGPTEEGLTGANVLTF. Here the CDR3 DNA reads TGCAGTGCCCCGGGCCCTACGGAAGAGGGACTGACTGGGGCCAACGTCCTGACTTTC.

This clonotype was seen repeatedly, ten times or more. The chain is built from TRBV30 and TRBJ2-7; possibly TRBD2 for D (5 bases). Germline CDR1 and CDR2: GTSNPN and SVGIG (reference sequence). Trimming took 0 bases from V and 0 from J, leaving 9 bases between them. The CDR3 length is 14 residues. CDR3 DNA: TGTGCCTGGAGTGTACCAGGACTCTCCTACGAGCAGTACTTC. Its translation: CAWSVPGLSYEQYF.

The V call is TRBV27, the J call TRBJ2-1; 8 bases map to TRBD2. CDR1 MNHEY and CDR2 SMNVEV come from the germline V gene (reference sequence). Trimming at V came to 5 bases and at J to 4 bases, leaving 7 bases not matched to a gene. The CDR3 extends over 15 amino acids. CDR3: CASSGSGSVYNEQFF. CDR3 bases: TGTGCCAGCAGTGGCAGCGGGAGTGTTTACAATGAGCAGTTCTTC.

This clonotype occurred many times. The genes are TRBV7-2 and TRBJ2-1, with 10 nucleotides matching TRBD2. Germline trimming cut 5 bases from V and 10 bases from J; bases unmatched to any gene: 5. The CDR3 has 13 amino acids. CDR1 is SGHTA, CDR2 FQGNSA, per germline. This CDR3 reads CASSAASGREQFF. CDR3 bases: TGTGCCAGCAGCGCCGCTAGCGGGAGAGAGCAGTTCTTC.